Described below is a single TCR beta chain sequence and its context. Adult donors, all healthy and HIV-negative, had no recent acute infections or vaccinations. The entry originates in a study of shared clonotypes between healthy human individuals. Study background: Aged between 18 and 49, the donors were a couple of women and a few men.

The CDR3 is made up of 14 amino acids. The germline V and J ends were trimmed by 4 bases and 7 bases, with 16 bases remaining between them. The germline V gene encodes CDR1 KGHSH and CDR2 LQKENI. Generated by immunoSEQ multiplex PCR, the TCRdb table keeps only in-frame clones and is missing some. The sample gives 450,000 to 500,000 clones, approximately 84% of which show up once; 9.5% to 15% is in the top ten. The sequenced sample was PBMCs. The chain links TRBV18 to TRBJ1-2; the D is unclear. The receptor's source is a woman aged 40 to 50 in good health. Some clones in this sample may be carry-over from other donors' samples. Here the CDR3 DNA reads TGTGCCAGCTCACTTGGATATGGGAGGAGTGGCTACACCTTC. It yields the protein CASSLGYGRSGYTF.